Sequencing of this T cell receptor beta chain was carried out in a study of T cells in Graves' hyperthyroidism and ophthalmopathy. This clonotype was seen more than once but under ten times. The antigen is undetermined. Regions amplified from RNA transcripts were the TCR beta CDR3 regions. The TCR CDR3 was amplified in a first-round RT-PCR using the HTBI primer set. Each CDR3 protein is one row after TCRdb ran MiXCR on the multiplex PCR reads. The sample holds approximately 480,000 distinct CDR3 sequences, about 20% seen once. Looked up from germline, CDR1 is KGHDR and CDR2 is SFDVKD. The ends were cut back, 0 bases at V and 4 bases at J, with 10 bases in the middle. The CDR3 consists of 15 residues. Study outcomes and limitations: Separation of ophthalmopathy from stable hyperthyroidism was achieved by a 13 V-J model.

This chain links TRBV24-1 with TRBJ2-3; D is possibly TRBD1 or TRBD2 (6 bases each). The clonotype originates from a man younger than 30 with Graves' hyperthyroidism. The sample consisted of blood. The CDR3, as DNA: TGTGCCACCAGTGATTTGCGAAGGGGGGCAGATACGCAGTATTTT. It is translated as CATSDLRRGADTQYF.